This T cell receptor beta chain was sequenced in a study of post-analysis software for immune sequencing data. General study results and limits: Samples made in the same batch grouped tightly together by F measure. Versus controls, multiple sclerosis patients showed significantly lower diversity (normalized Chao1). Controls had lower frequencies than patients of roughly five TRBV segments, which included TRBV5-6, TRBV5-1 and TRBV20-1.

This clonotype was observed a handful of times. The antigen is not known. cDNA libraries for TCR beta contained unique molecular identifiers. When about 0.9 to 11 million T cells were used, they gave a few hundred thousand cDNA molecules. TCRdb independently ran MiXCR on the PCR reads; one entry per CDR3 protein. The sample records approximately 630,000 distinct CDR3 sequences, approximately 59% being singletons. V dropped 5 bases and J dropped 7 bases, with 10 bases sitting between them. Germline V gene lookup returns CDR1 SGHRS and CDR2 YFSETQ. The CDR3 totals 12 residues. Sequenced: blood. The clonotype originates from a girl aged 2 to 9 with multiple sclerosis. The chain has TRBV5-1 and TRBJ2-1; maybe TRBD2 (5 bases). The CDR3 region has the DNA TGCGCCAGCAGGAATAGGGAGAATGAGCAGTTCTTC. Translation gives CASRNRENEQFF. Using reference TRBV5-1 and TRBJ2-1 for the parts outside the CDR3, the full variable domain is KAGVTQTPRYLIKTRGQQVTLSCSPISGHRSVSWYQQTPGQGLQFLFEYFSETQRNKGNFPGRFSGRQFSNSRSEMNVSTLELGDSALYLCASRNRENEQFFGPGTRLTVL.